One and the same sample provided the 10 T cell receptor beta chains below, sequenced in a study of blood T cell repertoires in COVID-19 (TCRdb year 2020). Receptor amplification or capture employed the immunoSEQ multiplex PCR assay. TCRdb carries this immuneACCESS record with in-frame sequences only. Its versions omit some clonotypes, under half of them owing to an unresolved V gene in the studies checked, with the rest unexplained. The sample table records approximately 300,000 clones; more than 70% of these occur just once. 1% to 1.5% of the sample goes to the ten largest clones. The sample taken for sequencing was peripheral blood. The receptors stem from a woman aged 45 to 65 with acute or convalescent COVID-19.

The chain is built from TRBV28 and TRBJ1-2, with a weak D call TRBD1 (5 bases). This CDR3 has 12 amino acids. Trimming took off 6 bases at V and 4 bases at J, with 9 bases between the two ends. CDR1 and CDR2 (germline): MDHEN, SYDVKM. The CDR3 is CASRLTAYGYTF. The CDR3, as DNA: TGTGCCAGCAGACTGACAGCCTATGGCTACACCTTC.

This clone was recorded only once. The chain has TRBV6-6 and TRBJ2-3; 12 bases map to TRBD1. The germline gives CDR1 MNHNY, CDR2 SVGAGI (reference sequence). V was clipped by 6 bases and J by 5 bases; unmatched bases: 9. The length of the CDR3 is 16 residues. The CDR3, as DNA: TGTGCCAGCAGCCCTACCGGGACAGGGGGCAAAGATACGCAGTATTTT. This codes for CASSPTGTGGKDTQYF.

The chain uses TRBV7-9 and TRBJ2-7; the D gene is possibly TRBD2 (5 bases). Germline V gives CDR1 SEHNR, CDR2 FQNEAQ (reference sequence). The CDR3 consists of 13 residues. Trimming removed 3 bases at V and 2 bases at J, with 8 bases between. The CDR3 DNA reads TGTGCCAGCAGCTTCCCGCGGGCCTACGAGCAGTACTTC. Amino acid sequence: CASSFPRAYEQYF. Full variable domain (rest looked up from reference TRBV7-9 and TRBJ2-7): DTGVSQNPRHKITKRGQNVTFRCDPISEHNRLYWYRQTLGQGPEFLTYFQNEAQLEKSRLLSDRFSAERPKGSFSTLEIQRTEQGDSAMYLCASSFPRAYEQYFGPGTRLTVT.

The chain is built from TRBV7-2 and TRBJ1-1, with TRBD1 identical over 7 bases. CDR3 size: 15 residues. Germline trimming cut 1 base from V and 0 bases from J; bases unmatched to any gene: 2. The germline gives CDR1 SGHTA, CDR2 FQGNSA. In DNA form, the CDR3 reads TGTGCCAGCAGCTTAGGAGGGACAGTGAACACTGAAGCTTTCTTT. The encoded protein is CASSLGGTVNTEAFF.

The V gene is TRBV5-4, the J gene TRBJ2-7, with TRBD2 as a possible D gene (6 bases). Germline values: CDR1 SGHNT, CDR2 YYREEE (reference sequence). V shed 3 bases and J shed 3 bases, with 13 bases lying between them. The CDR3 spans 14 residues. The CDR3 coding sequence is TGTGCCAGCAGCTGGCGGGACTCCGACTACGAGCAGTACTTC. Its translation is CASSWRDSDYEQYF.

The chain recombines TRBV10-3 with TRBJ1-2, with 7 bases aligning to TRBD1. The CDR3 sequence is 14 residues long. The germline CDR1 and CDR2 sequences are ENHRY and SYGVKD. Trimming cost V 6 bases and J 4 bases; bases outside gene matches: 8. The DNA of the CDR3 is TGTGCCATCAGGGTGACAGGGACGAGCTATGGCTACACCTTC. Its translation is CAIRVTGTSYGYTF.

The rearrangement joins TRBV9 to TRBJ2-6; D gene ambiguous. V gave up 0 bases and J gave up 2 bases, with 9 bases separating them. Germline CDR1 is SGDLS and CDR2 is YYNGEE. CDR3 length: 16 amino acids. The CDR3 bases are TGTGCCAGCAGCGTAGATGAGCGAACTGGGGCCAACGTCCTGACTTTC. Translation gives CASSVDERTGANVLTF.

This chain joins TRBV6-5 and TRBJ2-3; 7 positions match TRBD2. Unmatched junction bases numbered 7, after V lost 5 bases and J lost 2 bases. The CDR3 is 15 amino acids. Germline assignment: CDR1 MNHEY and CDR2 SVGAGI. The CDR3 nucleotides are TGTGCCAGCAGTCTTAGCGGGCTAGTCACAGATACGCAGTATTTT. It codes for CASSLSGLVTDTQYF.

The rearrangement uses TRBV7-9 and TRBJ1-6; tentatively, D is TRBD1 (5 bases). Per the germline V gene, CDR1 is SEHNR and CDR2 is FQNEAQ (reference sequence). The CDR3 loop spans 18 amino acids. V was clipped by 6 bases and J by 5 bases, with 23 bases between them. In DNA, the CDR3 is TGTGCCAGCAGTCGCGCCCCCTCAGTAGGGGTGGATAATTCACCCCTCCACTTT. This translates into CASSRAPSVGVDNSPLHF. The variable domain in full, completed from reference TRBV7-9 and TRBJ1-6, reads DTGVSQNPRHKITKRGQNVTFRCDPISEHNRLYWYRQTLGQGPEFLTYFQNEAQLEKSRLLSDRFSAERPKGSFSTLEIQRTEQGDSAMYLCASSRAPSVGVDNSPLHFGNGTRLTVT.

The rearrangement joins TRBV15 to TRBJ2-1; 7 bases are shared with TRBD2. This CDR3 comprises 18 residues. The trim removed 3 bases at V and 5 bases at J, leaving 16 bases unmatched. Germline V CDR1 and CDR2: LNHNV, YYDKDF (reference sequence). In DNA form, the CDR3 reads TGTGCCACCAGCAGCCGTACGAAGGGAGGGAGGAGAAACAATGAGCAGTTCTTC. Protein product: CATSSRTKGGRRNNEQFF. Full variable domain (remainder filled in from reference TRBV15 and TRBJ2-1): DAMVIQNPRYQVTQFGKPVTLSCSQTLNHNVMYWYQQKSSQAPKLLFHYYDKDFNNEADTPDNFQSRRPNTSFCFLDIRSPGLGDTAMYLCATSSRTKGGRRNNEQFFGPGTRLTVL.